This record covers a single TCR beta chain. This clonotype was seen only a few times. Its antigen remains undetermined. Nothing much larger sits one base from this clone, and base qualities are not available. The data stem from a study of T cells in Graves' hyperthyroidism and ophthalmopathy (dated by TCRdb to about 2019). About the study as a whole: Peripheral blood samples were taken at initial diagnosis, before any treatment was given. A discovery cohort of about 95 patients, roughly 43 with Graves' ophthalmopathy and approximately 60 with stable Graves' hyperthyroidism, was used to find distinguishing TCR V-J signatures. Whether ophthalmopathy could be predicted prospectively was tested in an independent validation cohort made up of under 20 hyperthyroidism patients plus 17 patients who later progressed to ophthalmopathy. The 75 to 100 discovery patients were randomly divided into training and test sets at a 7:3 ratio. In addition, the study compared T-cell repertoires in thyroid tissue and in blood from over 5 Graves' hyperthyroidism patients. Following sampling, methimazole starting at 30 mg daily was given to hyperthyroidism patients, and high-dose intravenous methylprednisolone was given to ophthalmopathy patients. The paper reports TCR Vbeta CDR3 sequencing of approximately 130 peripheral blood samples: approximately 41 ophthalmopathy, around 80 hyperthyroidism and some 17 progressor patients.

The TCR beta CDR3 regions were amplified from RNA transcripts. The TCR CDR3 was subjected to a first round of RT-PCR using the HTBI primer set and the Qiagen OneStep RT-PCR kit. The libraries were constructed in a second round of multiplex PCR and then size-selected and purified. Paired-end sequencing of the libraries was performed with 100 bp reads on an Illumina HiSeq2000. Concerning the study's data processing: SOAPnuke was used to process the raw data, with reads discarded if the reads contained adapters or uncalled bases, had a mean Phred below 15, or lacked an exact constant-primer or identifier match. COPE v1.2.5 was used to merge high-quality paired reads, and clonotypes were defined as unique nucleotide sequences. MiTCR v1.1 was used to align the clonotypes against IMGT TRBV, TRBD and TRBJ reference segments. The analysis included only V-J combinations with a frequency above 0.0001, which together covered around 99% of the repertoires. The TCS score was defined as the ratio of F50 (clonal expansion) to E x V (chaos), calculated using BLOSUM62-based TCRdist between CDR3 peptides within each V-J. Welch's t-statistics and random forest reduced 450 to 600 V-J features to 10 to 15, which were used in a naive Bayes classifier (R e1071). Using fastp at Q25 and MiXCR, TCRdb reprocessed the public reads and kept productive beta chains. For every CDR3 protein sequence, its rows merge into one entry that carries the most common genes and DNA. The V and J calls shown here were made by TCRdb, not taken from the authors' results. Within this sample are roughly 720,000 distinct CDR3 sequences, with around 15% of them counted one time only. In total, the top ten clones hold roughly 15% of the sample.

Inclusive of the bounding cysteine and phenylalanine, the CDR3 is 14 residues long. The only DNA kept is the CDR3, 42 bases in frame from the first base. Based on the germline V gene, the CDR1 and CDR2 sequences are MNHNS and SASEGT. V sheds 1 base and J sheds 2 bases, leaving 9 bases between their ends. The study at large found these results: Sample size was not statistically predetermined, and blinding of investigators to group allocation was not performed. A 13 V-J signature model separated ophthalmopathy from stable hyperthyroidism, with around 90% sensitivity and 81.08% specificity in cross-validation and 80%/75% in testing. In validation, progression to ophthalmopathy was predicted by the model with roughly 71% sensitivity and about 72% specificity, a median of around 5.9 months before onset. Blood samples also contained most of the expanded thyroid clonotypes (frequency above 0.001), which suggests that blood repertoires may reflect thyroid immune responses.

Stable Graves' hyperthyroidism was defined as the absence of progression to ophthalmopathy over 18 months of follow-up. Hyperthyroidism patients were newly diagnosed, with disease duration under 2 months, and aged 18 to 65 years. Any patient with an uncontrolled infection, another autoimmune disease, pregnancy or lactation was excluded. Diagnoses were established on the basis of clinical symptoms, serum thyroxine and TRAb, thyroid ultrasound, and orbital computed tomography. PBMCs were isolated from more than 8 ml of fresh peripheral blood by Ficoll-Paque density gradient centrifugation. Total RNA was extracted with Trizol reagent, and quality was checked on an Agilent 2100 Bioanalyzer.

This clonotype originated in a man aged 50 to 59 with Graves' hyperthyroidism. The chain is assembled from TRBV6-1 and TRBJ2-7; possibly the D gene is TRBD2, per 6 matching bases. Source material: blood. The nucleotide sequence reads as follows: TGTGCCAGCAGTGAAGTGGGCGGGGCCTACGAGCAGTACTTC. It codes for CASSEVGGAYEQYF.